The next 9 T cell receptor beta chains were all read from a single sample in a study of T cells in Graves' hyperthyroidism and ophthalmopathy. From RNA transcripts, TCR beta CDR3 regions were amplified. RT-PCR in the first round (using the HTBI primer set) targeted the TCR CDR3. TCRdb re-called the multiplex PCR reads with MiXCR, one entry per CDR3 protein. The repertoire holds 600,000 to 800,000 distinct CDR3 sequences, with 30% to 40% as singletons. Sequencing used blood. These receptors all stem from a woman in her 40s with Graves' hyperthyroidism.

This clonotype came up many times. The chain carries TRBV7-2 and TRBJ1-6, with D possibly matching TRBD1 (5 bases). This CDR3 has 15 amino acids. Trimming pared 4 bases from V and 10 bases from J, leaving 17 bases between. Per germline, CDR1 SGHTA and CDR2 FQGNSA. The CDR3 nucleotides are TGTGCCAGCAGCTCGCTGGCAGGGTCGAGATCACCCCTCCACTTT. This encodes CASSSLAGSRSPLHF.

The rearrangement links TRBV7-8 to TRBJ1-2; D is unresolved. Germline V gene lookup returns CDR1 SGHVS and CDR2 FQNEAQ. Trimming took 5 bases from V and 6 from J, leaving 13 bases between them. The CDR3 runs 13 residues. The DNA for the CDR3 is TGTGCCAGCAGCCAGAGAGGGCGGAATGGCTACACCTTC. This translates into CASSQRGRNGYTF.

This clonotype has a count of ten or more. V is TRBV7-9 and J is TRBJ1-6, with D unresolved. Germline assignment: CDR1 SEHNR and CDR2 FQNEAQ (reference sequence). With 2 bases removed from V and 9 bases from J, the gap between germline ends came to 11 bases. The CDR3 length is 14 residues. CDR3 amino acids: CASSLTSSGSPLHF. DNA for the CDR3: TGTGCCAGCAGCTTAACATCTAGCGGTTCACCCCTCCACTTT.

Regarding this clonotype: A read error may produce the germline difference seen at one junction end. This chain connects TRBV12-3 or TRBV12-4 to TRBJ2-2, with a possible D match to TRBD2 (5 bases). The CDR3 runs 12 residues. The CDR3 DNA follows: TGTGCCAGCGTTTCGGGAACCGGGGAGCCGTTTTTT. It codes for CASVSGTGEPFF.

V gene TRBV29-1 combines with J gene TRBJ1-1; 8 nucleotides align to TRBD1. CDR3 length equals 12 residues. Germline values: CDR1 SQVTM, CDR2 ANQGSEA. Unmatched junction bases numbered 6, after V lost 8 bases and J lost 4 bases. The CDR3, as DNA: TGCAGCACCGGACAGGGACCCACTGAAGCTTTCTTT. This translates into CSTGQGPTEAFF.

With respect to this clonotype: One end of the junction does not line up with germline, which may come from a read error. The chain uses TRBV19 and TRBJ1-4; D is ambiguous. Germline loops: CDR1 LNHDA, CDR2 SQIVND (reference sequence). The CDR3 loop spans 15 amino acids. The DNA for the CDR3 is TGTGCCAGTCGAGGCGGGGATCGCACTAATGAAAAACCGTTTTTT. This sequence encodes CASRGGDRTNEKPFF.

The chain joins TRBV9 to TRBJ1-4, with D maybe TRBD1 (6 bases). This CDR3 is 14 amino acids long. V was clipped by 0 bases and J by 10 bases, with 13 bases between them. Germline CDR1 is SGDLS and CDR2 is YYNGEE. The CDR3 nucleotides are TGTGCCAGCAGCGTAGAGCAGGGGACTGGAAAACTGTTTTTT. It encodes CASSVEQGTGKLFF.

This clonotype was detected many times. This sequence joins TRBV7-2 and TRBJ1-6; 7 bases agree with TRBD1. The germline V gene encodes CDR1 SGHTA and CDR2 FQGNSA. This CDR3 is 14 amino acids long. Trimming removed 5 bases from V and 6 bases from J; junction bases left unmatched: 4. The CDR3 sequence: CASSEGTANSPLHF. The CDR3 DNA reads as TGTGCCAGCAGCGAAGGGACAGCTAATTCACCCCTCCACTTT.

This clonotype was seen ten or more times. This rearrangement joins TRBV10-3 to TRBJ1-2; 9 nucleotides line up with TRBD1. The length of the CDR3 is 15 residues. Germline CDR1 ENHRY, CDR2 SYGVKD. J was trimmed by 6 bases and V by 10 bases; bases with no gene match: 15. The CDR3 reads CATTSTGTGTNGYTF. CDR3 DNA: TGTGCCACCACTTCTACCGGGACAGGGACTAATGGCTACACCTTC.